These 3 T cell receptor beta chains originate from one sample sequenced in a study of vaccination effects on CD4 cells after COVID-19. These TCRs are of unknown antigen specificity. With more than nine days of culture completed, CD4+ T cells were isolated. The vaccine given was either BNT162b2 or mRNA-1273, in two doses. Here immunoSEQ multiplex PCR was the method, and the copy in TCRdb shows in-frame clones only, minus some. Among around 40,000 clones listed, over 60% were seen once. The starting material was CD4+ T cells from PBMCs cultured without peptide, obtained after COVID-19 vaccination. The receptors stem from a human donor who received a COVID-19 vaccine.

The CDR3 is CASSQTGGSEKLFF. CDR3 sequence (DNA): TGCGCCAGCAGCCAAACAGGGGGTAGTGAAAAACTGTTTTTT. V is TRBV5-1 and J is TRBJ1-4; 8 nucleotides line up with TRBD1. This CDR3 region has 14 residues. J gave up 7 bases and V 4 bases, and 6 bases lay outside the gene matches. CDR1 is SGHRS and CDR2 is YFSETQ in the germline V gene.

The chain combines TRBV9 with TRBJ1-1, with D unresolved. The CDR3 runs 13 residues. Germline loops: CDR1 SGDLS, CDR2 YYNGEE. Between the trimmed V and J ends, which lost 3 bases and 4 bases, there was a span of 10 bases. Here the CDR3 reads CASSATVGTEAFF. The CDR3 DNA reads TGTGCCAGCAGCGCTACGGTCGGCACTGAAGCTTTCTTT.

The chain combines TRBV6-5 with TRBJ2-1, with D maybe TRBD1 (6 bases). Per the germline V gene, CDR1 is MNHEY and CDR2 is SVGAGI. With 8 bases removed from V and 3 bases from J, the gap between germline ends came to 11 bases. This CDR3 is built from 13 residues. The CDR3 is CASPHRDYNEQFF. The CDR3 nucleotides read TGTGCCAGCCCTCACAGGGACTACAATGAGCAGTTCTTC.